This TCR beta chain was retrieved from a study of spatial heterogeneity in lung cancer. Time point described: sample taken at primary tumor resection. The donors were about 67 patients with non-small cell lung cancer that was early-stage and untreated. This CDR3 comprises 16 residues. The germline gives CDR1 SGHAT, CDR2 FQNNGV. In the case of this clonotype: One junction end does not reproduce the germline sequence, and a read error may be involved.

Every TCR cDNA molecule bore a unique molecular identifier. TCRdb redid the calling of the 5' RACE reads with MiXCR, one entry per CDR3 protein. This table holds some 80,000 distinct CDR3 sequences, about 8.5% found once. The V gene is TRBV11-2, the J gene TRBJ2-1; 11 bases map to TRBD2. The sequenced sample was PBMCs, obtained at surgery. This clonotype was sampled from a male donor with early-stage non-small cell lung cancer. The CDR3: CVSSPPGLADYNEQFF. The CDR3 DNA reads as TGTGTCAGCAGCCCTCCGGGACTAGCGGACTACAATGAGCAGTTCTTC.